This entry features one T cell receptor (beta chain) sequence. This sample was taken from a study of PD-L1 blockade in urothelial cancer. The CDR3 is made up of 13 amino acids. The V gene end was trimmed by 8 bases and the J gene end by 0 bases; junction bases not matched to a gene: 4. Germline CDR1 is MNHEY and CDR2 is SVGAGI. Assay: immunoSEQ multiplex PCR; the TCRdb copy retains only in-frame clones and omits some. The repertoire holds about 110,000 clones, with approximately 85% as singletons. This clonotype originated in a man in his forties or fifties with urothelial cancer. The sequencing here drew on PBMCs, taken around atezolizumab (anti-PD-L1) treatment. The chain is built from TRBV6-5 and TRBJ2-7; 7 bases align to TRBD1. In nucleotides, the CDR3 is TGTGCCAGCCGACAGGGCTCCTCCTACGAGCAGTACTTC. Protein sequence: CASRQGSSYEQYF.